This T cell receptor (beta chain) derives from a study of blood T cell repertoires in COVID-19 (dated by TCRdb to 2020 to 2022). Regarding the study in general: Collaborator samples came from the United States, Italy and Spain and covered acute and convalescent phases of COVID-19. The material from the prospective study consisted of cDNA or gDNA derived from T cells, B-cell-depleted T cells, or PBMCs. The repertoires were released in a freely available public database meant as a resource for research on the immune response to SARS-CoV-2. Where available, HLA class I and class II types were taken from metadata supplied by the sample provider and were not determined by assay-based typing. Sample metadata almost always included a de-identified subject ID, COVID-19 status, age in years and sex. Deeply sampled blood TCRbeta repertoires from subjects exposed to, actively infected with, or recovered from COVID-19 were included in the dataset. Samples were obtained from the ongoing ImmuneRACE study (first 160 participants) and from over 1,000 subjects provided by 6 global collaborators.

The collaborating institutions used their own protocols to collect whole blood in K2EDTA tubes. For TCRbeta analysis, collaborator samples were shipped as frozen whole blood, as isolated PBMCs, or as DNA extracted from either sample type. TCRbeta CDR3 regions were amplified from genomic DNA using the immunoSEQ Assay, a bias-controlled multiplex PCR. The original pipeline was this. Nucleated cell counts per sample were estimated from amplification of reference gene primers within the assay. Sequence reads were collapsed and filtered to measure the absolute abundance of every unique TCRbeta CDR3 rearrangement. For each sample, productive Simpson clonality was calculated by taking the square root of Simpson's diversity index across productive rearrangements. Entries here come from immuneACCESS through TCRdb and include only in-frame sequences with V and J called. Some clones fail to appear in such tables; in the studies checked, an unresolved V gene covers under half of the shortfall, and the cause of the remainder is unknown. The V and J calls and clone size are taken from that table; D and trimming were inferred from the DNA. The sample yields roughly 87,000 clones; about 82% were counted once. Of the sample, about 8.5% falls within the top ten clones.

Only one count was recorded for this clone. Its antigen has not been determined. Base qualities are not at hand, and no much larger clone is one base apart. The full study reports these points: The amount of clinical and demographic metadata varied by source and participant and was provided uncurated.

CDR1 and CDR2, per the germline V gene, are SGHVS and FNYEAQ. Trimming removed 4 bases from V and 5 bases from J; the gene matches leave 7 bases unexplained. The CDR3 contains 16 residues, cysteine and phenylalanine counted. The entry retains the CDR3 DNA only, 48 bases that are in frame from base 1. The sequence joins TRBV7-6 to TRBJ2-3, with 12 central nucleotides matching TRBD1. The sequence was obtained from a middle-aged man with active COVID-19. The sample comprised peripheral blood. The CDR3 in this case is CASSSDGTGGLDTQYF. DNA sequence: TGTGCCAGCAGCTCAGACGGGACAGGGGGCCTAGATACGCAGTATTTT.